The 24 T cell receptor beta chains below were found in one sample sequenced in a study of blood T cell repertoires in COVID-19. TCRdb's table, derived via immunoSEQ multiplex PCR, lists solely in-frame clones and lacks some. The sample has around 23,000 clones; roughly 86% are singletons. Sequencing was performed on peripheral blood. Every receptor here comes from a man between 50 and 59 years old with active COVID-19.

V usage is TRBV2 and J usage is TRBJ2-6, with D unresolved. V lost 7 bases and J lost 0, with 7 bases in between. The CDR3 extends over 14 amino acids. Germline V CDR1 and CDR2: SNHLY, FYNNEI. The CDR3 loop reads CASIAVSGANVLTF. The CDR3, as DNA: TGTGCCAGCATAGCTGTCTCTGGGGCCAACGTCCTGACTTTC.

The rearrangement uses TRBV4-2 and TRBJ2-7, with TRBD2 matching over 10 bases. CDR1 and CDR2 from the germline V gene are LGHNA and YNFKEQ. CDR3 length: 15 amino acids. The junction had 8 bases not matched to a gene; V was cut back by 4 bases and J by 5 bases. The CDR3: CASSPILAGFNEQYF. In DNA form, the CDR3 reads TGTGCCAGCAGCCCGATACTAGCGGGGTTCAACGAGCAGTACTTC.

This chain connects TRBV9 to TRBJ1-6, with D possibly being TRBD1 (6 bases). Per the germline V gene, CDR1 is SGDLS and CDR2 is YYNGEE. The CDR3 totals 18 residues. Trimming removed 4 bases at V and 0 bases at J, with 17 bases between. CDR3 sequence (DNA): TGTGCCAGCAGCACGGGGACCCAGGGGCGCTCCTATAATTCACCCCTCCACTTT. Protein sequence: CASSTGTQGRSYNSPLHF.

This clone was observed a single time. This rearrangement joins TRBV11-2 to TRBJ2-5, with 11 bases fitting TRBD1. Germline lookup yields CDR1 SGHAT and CDR2 FQNNGV. The CDR3 loop spans 15 amino acids. V lost 1 base to trimming and J lost 5 bases; unmatched junction nucleotides: 3. CDR3 residues: CASSLVGQGGETQYF. The DNA for the CDR3 is TGTGCCAGCAGCTTAGTGGGACAGGGGGGGGAGACCCAGTACTTC.

The rearrangement links TRBV3-1 (or the pseudogene TRBV3-2) to TRBJ2-3; possible D gene TRBD1, 5 bases. V was shortened by 1 base and J by 2 bases, with 13 bases between the two germline ends. The CDR3 length is 16 residues. CDR1 is LGHDT and CDR2 is YNNKEL in the germline V gene (reference sequence). The CDR3 protein is CASSQVYPGLTDTQYF. In DNA, the CDR3 is TGTGCCAGCAGCCAAGTTTATCCAGGGCTCACAGATACGCAGTATTTT.

This clone showed up just a few times. The chain is built from TRBV24-1 and TRBJ2-3; 9 nucleotides agree with TRBD2. This CDR3 has 19 residues. Trimming at V came to 6 bases and at J to 2 bases, leaving 17 bases not matched to a gene. Germline V lookup: CDR1 KGHDR, CDR2 SFDVKD. The CDR3 sequence is CATSPRSSGRTGLTDTQYF. CDR3 sequence (DNA): TGTGCCACCAGTCCCCGCAGTAGCGGGAGAACGGGGCTCACAGATACGCAGTATTTT.

The chain uses TRBV18 and TRBJ1-6; D unclear. The germline CDR1 and CDR2 sequences are KGHSH and LQKENI. The CDR3 loop spans 15 amino acids. V lost 1 base and J 4 bases, leaving 8 bases between the germline ends. In DNA form, the CDR3 reads TGTGCCAGCTCACCACAGGGAGGGTATAATTCACCCCTCCACTTT. Residues: CASSPQGGYNSPLHF.

This clone was counted once. V and J are TRBV5-4 and TRBJ2-3; TRBD2 matches at 14 bases. The trim removed 4 bases at V and 4 bases at J, leaving 5 bases unmatched. Germline V CDR1 and CDR2: SGHNT, YYREEE (reference sequence). This CDR3 is built from 16 residues. The CDR3 sequence is CASSHGTSGGSDTQYF. Here the CDR3 DNA reads TGTGCCAGCAGCCACGGGACTAGCGGGGGTTCAGATACGCAGTATTTT.

Only a few counts were recorded for this clone. The CDR3 reads CASSAVDRANTEAFF. CDR3 in DNA: TGTGCCAGCAGCGCTGTAGACAGGGCAAACACTGAAGCTTTCTTT. The V call is TRBV6-5, the J call TRBJ1-1; 7 bases are a match to TRBD1. There are 15 residues in the CDR3. Germline V gives CDR1 MNHEY, CDR2 SVGAGI. J gave up 2 bases and V 6 bases, and 9 bases lay outside the gene matches.

V is TRBV25-1 and J is TRBJ2-2; no reliable D call. The CDR3 contains 12 residues. Germline V CDR1 and CDR2: MGHDK, SYGVNS. Between the trimmed V and J ends, which lost 7 bases and 5 bases, there was a span of 8 bases. CDR3 loop: CASTPQTGELFF. The CDR3 region has the DNA TGTGCCAGCACCCCCCAGACCGGGGAGCTGTTTTTT.

The gene calls are TRBV5-1 and TRBJ1-2; TRBD1 agrees at 7 bases. Germline V lookup: CDR1 SGHRS, CDR2 YFSETQ. The CDR3 runs 16 residues. With V trimmed by 4 bases and J by 4 bases, 13 bases remained unmatched. As DNA, the CDR3 is TGCGCCAGCAGCCCGGGCCTCCTTCAGGGGGGCTATGGCTACACCTTC. This encodes CASSPGLLQGGYGYTF.

This clone was detected once. The chain combines TRBV7-3 with TRBJ2-1, with TRBD2 matching over 8 bases. J gave up 0 bases and V 5 bases, and 15 bases lay outside the gene matches. Germline assignment: CDR1 SGHTA and CDR2 FQGTGA. The CDR3 has 19 amino acids. CDR3 amino acids: CASSARGSAGVDSYNEQFF. The CDR3 bases are TGTGCCAGCAGCGCCCGGGGCTCAGCGGGAGTGGACTCCTACAATGAGCAGTTCTTC.

A note on this clone: Other DNA sequences in the same sample also yield this CDR3. The gene calls are TRBV7-9 and TRBJ2-3, with 8 bases lining up with TRBD1. This CDR3 is 14 amino acids long. Germline values: CDR1 SEHNR, CDR2 FQNEAQ (reference sequence). Trimming removed 7 bases from V and 0 bases from J; junction bases left unmatched: 3. The CDR3 is CASTGTGSTDTQYF. The CDR3 DNA follows: TGTGCCAGCACCGGGACAGGAAGCACAGATACGCAGTATTTT.

This chain joins TRBV7-9 and TRBJ2-1; 10 bases match TRBD2. Germline loops: CDR1 SEHNR, CDR2 FQNEAQ (reference sequence). V lost 5 bases and J lost 6; bases outside the gene matches: 7. This CDR3 region has 15 residues. The CDR3 reads CASSPRLAGANEQFF. As DNA, the CDR3 is TGTGCCAGCAGCCCTAGGCTAGCGGGAGCCAATGAGCAGTTCTTC.

The V gene is TRBV7-9, the J gene TRBJ2-1, with D possibly being TRBD1 (6 bases). CDR3 length equals 15 residues. The germline V gene encodes CDR1 SEHNR and CDR2 FQNEAQ (reference sequence). The V gene lost 7 bases and the J gene lost 6 bases, with 19 bases spanning the gap. The CDR3 DNA sequence: TGTGCCAGCACTTACGCCGGGCAGGGGTCCAATGAGCAGTTCTTC. Amino acids: CASTYAGQGSNEQFF.

V usage is TRBV5-1 and J usage is TRBJ2-1, with 16 positions matching TRBD2. The ends lost 5 bases at V and 1 base at J; junction bases unmatched: 9. Germline CDR1 is SGHRS and CDR2 is YFSETQ. CDR3 size: 19 residues. This chain's CDR3 is CASRFSGTSGGASYNEQFF. As DNA, the CDR3 is TGCGCCAGCAGATTTTCCGGGACTAGCGGGGGGGCTTCCTACAATGAGCAGTTCTTC.

This clone occurred a few times. This chain uses TRBV19 with TRBJ1-2; D uncertain. Deletions cut 6 bases from V and 4 bases from J, with 15 bases between. The CDR3 extends over 14 amino acids. Germline assignment: CDR1 LNHDA and CDR2 SQIVND (reference sequence). DNA for the CDR3: TGTGCCAGTAGAGAGGGAGCCGCGGGCTATGGCTACACCTTC. Protein: CASREGAAGYGYTF.

The J gene is TRBJ2-1, the V gene TRBV28; 12 bases align to TRBD2. The CDR3 spans 15 residues. Germline V gene sequence: CDR1 MDHEN, CDR2 SYDVKM. V shed 5 bases and J 7 bases; nucleotides not matched to a gene: 6. The CDR3 sequence is CASSRLAGAGNEQFF. The CDR3 DNA is TGTGCCAGCAGTCGACTAGCGGGGGCGGGGAATGAGCAGTTCTTC.

This chain links TRBV24-1 with TRBJ2-3; D might be TRBD1 (5 bases). Looked up from germline, CDR1 is KGHDR and CDR2 is SFDVKD. V was trimmed by 3 bases and J by 3 bases, leaving 12 bases between them. This CDR3 has 15 amino acids. The CDR3 DNA is TGTGCCACCAGTGATCTGACTCAGGGAACAGATACGCAGTATTTT. This gives the protein CATSDLTQGTDTQYF.

The V and J genes are TRBV12-3 or TRBV12-4 and TRBJ2-3; D may be TRBD1 (6 bases). The CDR3 consists of 13 residues. The V end was cut by 5 bases, the J end by 5 bases, with 11 bases between. CDR3 sequence: CASSMGAKDTQYF. CDR3 nucleotide sequence: TGTGCCAGCAGTATGGGGGCAAAAGATACGCAGTATTTT.

The chain joins TRBV5-6 to TRBJ2-5; possibly TRBD2 for D (5 bases). V shed 2 bases and J shed 5 bases, with 10 bases lying between them. CDR3 length: 13 amino acids. Germline CDR1 SGHDT, CDR2 YYEEEE. The CDR3 reads CASSFQLAETQYF. CDR3 coding DNA: TGTGCCAGCAGCTTCCAGTTAGCGGAGACCCAGTACTTC.

This clone was observed a handful of times. The rearrangement uses TRBV3-1 (or the pseudogene TRBV3-2) and TRBJ1-5, with TRBD1 as a possible D gene (5 bases). Germline values: CDR1 LGHDT, CDR2 YNNKEL (reference sequence). The V end lost 0 bases, the J end lost 4 bases, and 10 bases lay between the germline ends. CDR3 length: 15 residues. DNA of the CDR3: TGTGCCAGCAGCCAAGATTTGGCAGGGAATCAGCCCCAGCATTTT. Its translation is CASSQDLAGNQPQHF.

The CDR3 DNA is TGTGCCAGCAGCTTAGGCAGGGGCCCCCCCTACGAGCAGTACTTC. Protein: CASSLGRGPPYEQYF. The gene calls are TRBV7-2 and TRBJ2-7, with D perhaps TRBD1 (6 bases). V was shortened by 1 base and J by 2 bases, with 12 bases between the two germline ends. Looked up from germline, CDR1 is SGHTA and CDR2 is FQGNSA. There are 15 residues in the CDR3.

Here the CDR3 reads CATRGVDRDGYTF. The CDR3 DNA reads as TGTGCCACCAGAGGTGTGGACAGGGATGGCTACACCTTC. The rearrangement links TRBV15 to TRBJ1-2; 8 positions agree with TRBD1. V was pared by 6 bases and J by 6 bases, with 6 bases of the junction left unmatched. Germline-derived CDR1 and CDR2 are LNHNV and YYDKDF (reference sequence). The CDR3 is made up of 13 amino acids.